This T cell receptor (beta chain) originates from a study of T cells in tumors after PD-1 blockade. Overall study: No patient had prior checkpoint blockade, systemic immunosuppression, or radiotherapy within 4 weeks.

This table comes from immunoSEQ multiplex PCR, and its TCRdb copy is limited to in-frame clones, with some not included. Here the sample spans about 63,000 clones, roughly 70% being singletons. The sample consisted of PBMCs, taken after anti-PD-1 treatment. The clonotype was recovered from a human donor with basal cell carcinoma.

As DNA, the CDR3 is TGTGCCAGCAGCTCCGGACAGTACTCTGAAGCTTTCTTT. Its translation: CASSSGQYSEAFF. J is TRBJ1-1 and V is TRBV7-2, with D tentatively TRBD1 (6 bases). The CDR3 is 13 residues long. Trimming cost V 4 bases and J 6 bases, with 12 bases left between them. Germline loops: CDR1 SGHTA, CDR2 FQGNSA.